This T cell receptor beta chain comes out of a study of T cells in Graves' hyperthyroidism and ophthalmopathy. Study-wide results and caveats: Ophthalmopathy got predicted by the model a median approximately 6.4 months before its onset. Most thyroid clonotypes expanded above 0.001 appeared in blood too.

RNA transcripts yielded amplified TCR beta CDR3 regions. TCR CDR3 regions were first amplified by RT-PCR with HTBI primers. TCRdb processed the multiplex PCR reads anew with MiXCR; each CDR3 protein has one entry. This repertoire shows around 620,000 distinct CDR3 sequences, around 15% found once; its top ten account for 3.8%. CDR1 is DFQATT and CDR2 is SNEGSKA in the germline V gene (reference sequence). The CDR3 spans 13 residues. An absence of ophthalmopathy progression within 18 months meant stable Graves' hyperthyroidism. This clonotype has just a few counts. Its specificity is unknown. Its ends do not fully match the called genes, so a read error is possible.

The chain has TRBV20-1 and TRBJ2-3; TRBD1 might be the D (5 bases). The clonotype comes from a woman aged 25 to 39 with Graves' hyperthyroidism. The source material was blood. The CDR3 sequence: CSARVGHTDTQYF. CDR3 nucleotides: TGCAGTGCCAGAGTTGGACACACAGATACGCAGTATTTT.